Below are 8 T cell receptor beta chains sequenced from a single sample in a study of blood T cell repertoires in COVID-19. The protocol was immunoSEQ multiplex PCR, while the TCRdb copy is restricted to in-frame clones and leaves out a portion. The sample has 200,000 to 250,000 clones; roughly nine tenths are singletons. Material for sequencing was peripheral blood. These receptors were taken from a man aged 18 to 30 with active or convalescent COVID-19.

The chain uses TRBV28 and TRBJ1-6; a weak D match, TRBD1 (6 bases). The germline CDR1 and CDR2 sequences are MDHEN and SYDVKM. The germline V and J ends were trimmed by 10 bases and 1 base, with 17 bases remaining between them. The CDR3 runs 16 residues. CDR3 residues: CATKGVRGSYNSPLHF. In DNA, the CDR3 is TGTGCCACTAAGGGGGTCAGGGGTTCCTATAATTCACCCCTCCACTTT.

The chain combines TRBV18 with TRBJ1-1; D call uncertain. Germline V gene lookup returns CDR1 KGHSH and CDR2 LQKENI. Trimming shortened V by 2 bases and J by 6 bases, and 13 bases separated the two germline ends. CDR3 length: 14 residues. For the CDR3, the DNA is TGTGCCAGCTCACCAGATTCCGCGAGTCCTGAAGCTTTCTTT. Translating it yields CASSPDSASPEAFF.

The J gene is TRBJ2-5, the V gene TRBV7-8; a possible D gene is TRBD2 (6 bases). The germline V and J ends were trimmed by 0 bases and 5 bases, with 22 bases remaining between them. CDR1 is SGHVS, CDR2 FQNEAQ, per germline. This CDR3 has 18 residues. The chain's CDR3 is CASSLALAGSNSLETQYF. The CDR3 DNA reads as TGTGCCAGCAGCTTAGCGCTCGCGGGATCCAACAGTCTTGAGACCCAGTACTTC.

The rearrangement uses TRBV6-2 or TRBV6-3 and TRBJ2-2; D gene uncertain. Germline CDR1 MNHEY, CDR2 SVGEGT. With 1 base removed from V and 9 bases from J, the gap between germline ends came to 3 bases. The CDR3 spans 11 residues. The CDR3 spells CASSYLRELFF. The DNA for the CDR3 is TGTGCCAGCAGTTACTTAAGGGAGCTGTTTTTT.

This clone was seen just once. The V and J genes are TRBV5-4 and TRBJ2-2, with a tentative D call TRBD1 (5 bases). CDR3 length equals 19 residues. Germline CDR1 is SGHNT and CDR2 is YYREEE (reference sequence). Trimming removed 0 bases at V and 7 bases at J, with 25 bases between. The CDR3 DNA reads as TGTGCCAGCAGCTTGGCGCAGGCCGACTTGCGAAGGGGCGTCGGGGAGCTGTTTTTT. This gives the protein CASSLAQADLRRGVGELFF.

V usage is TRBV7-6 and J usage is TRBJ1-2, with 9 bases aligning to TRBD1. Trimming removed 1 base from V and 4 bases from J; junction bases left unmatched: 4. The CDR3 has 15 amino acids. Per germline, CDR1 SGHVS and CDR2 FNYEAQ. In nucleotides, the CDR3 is TGTGCCAGCAGCTTAGACACAGGGGGCACCTATGGCTACACCTTC. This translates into CASSLDTGGTYGYTF.

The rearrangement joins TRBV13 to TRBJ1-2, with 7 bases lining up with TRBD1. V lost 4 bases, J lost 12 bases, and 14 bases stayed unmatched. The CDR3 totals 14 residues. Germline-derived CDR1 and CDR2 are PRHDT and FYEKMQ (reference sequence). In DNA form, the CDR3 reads TGTGCCAGCAGCTCTGGCCGGGACAGACTAAGTAACACCTTC. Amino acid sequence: CASSSGRDRLSNTF.

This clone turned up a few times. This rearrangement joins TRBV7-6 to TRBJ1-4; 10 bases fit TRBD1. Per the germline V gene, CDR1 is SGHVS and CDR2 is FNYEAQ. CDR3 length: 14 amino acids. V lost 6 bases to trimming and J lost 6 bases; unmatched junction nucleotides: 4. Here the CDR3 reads CASRSTGGYEKLFF. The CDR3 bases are TGTGCCAGCAGATCGACAGGGGGCTATGAAAAACTGTTTTTT.